This T cell receptor (beta chain) was recorded in a study of T cell responses to AZD1222 COVID-19 vaccine. Sequencing was performed with immunoSEQ multiplex PCR; in TCRdb, only in-frame clones are kept and a portion is missing. In the table there are more than 120,000 clones, around 91% of which are singletons. The V gene lost 5 bases and the J gene lost 7 bases, with 9 bases spanning the gap. The CDR3 loop spans 13 amino acids. The germline gives CDR1 SGHVS, CDR2 FQNEAQ. The specimen was peripheral blood, collected 28 days after the second AZD1222 dose. This clonotype originated in an adult who received the AZD1222 COVID-19 vaccine. The chain is built from TRBV7-8 and TRBJ1-6, with D unresolved. CDR3 protein: CASSGRLNSPLHF. The DNA of the CDR3 is TGTGCCAGCAGCGGGAGGCTAAATTCACCCCTCCACTTT.